This T cell receptor (beta chain) was identified in a study of read filtering for tumor transcriptome and immune sequencing. On the study more broadly: Patients were some 16 male and 11 to 15 female, mean age approximately 70 years, range roughly 47 to 80. RNA-seq yielded only roughly 80 to 1,300 TCR reads, IR-seq about 4.05 to 11 million.

The library was built from around 380 ng RNA with molecular barcoded adaptors for alpha/delta and beta/gamma chains. One entry per CDR3 protein, called by TCRdb with MiXCR from the reads. This table has about 48,000 distinct CDR3 sequences, roughly 19% appearing once. This clonotype was found many times. Its antigen is as yet unknown. Notes on the study in general: Sorted CD138-negative bone marrow cells were not purified T cells. Approximately 79% of IR-seq clonotypes had a single read, yet these held about 3.5% of reads.

V gave up 7 bases and J gave up 0 bases, with 22 bases separating them. The CDR3 has 17 amino acids. CDR1 and CDR2 from the germline V gene are SEHNR and FQNEAQ (reference sequence). The V call is TRBV7-9, the J call TRBJ2-7; D ambiguous. Sequences were obtained from a population of CD138-negative cells sorted from bone marrow. This TCR came from a donor at least 40 years old with multiple myeloma. CDR3 region: CASNPGNVGFLSYEQYF. CDR3 in DNA: TGTGCCAGCAACCCCGGCAACGTCGGGTTTCTCTCCTACGAGCAGTACTTC.